The T cell receptor (beta chain) under discussion was sequenced for a study of shared clonotypes between healthy human individuals. On the study more broadly: Every donor yielded three CD4 naive, three CD4 memory, two CD8 naive and one CD8 memory plate. General study findings and limits: Clonotype sharing among donors was expected to depend on sequencing depth.

Germline CDR1 SGHNT, CDR2 YYREEE (reference sequence). V lost 4 bases, J lost 8 bases, and 27 bases stayed unmatched. This CDR3 region has 19 residues. The input for sorted-subset replicate PCRs was about 200 ng DNA, 30,000 or so T cell genomes. Sequencing used immunoSEQ multiplex PCR; TCRdb keeps in-frame clones, though not all of them. The sample lists approximately 740,000 clones, around 74% occurring once. Details on this clone: Its antigen is still unknown.

The genes are TRBV5-4 and TRBJ2-7; 7 bases are shared with TRBD1. This clonotype originated in a woman in her 30s in good health. Sequenced material: memory CD4+ T cells sorted from blood. As for subset: CD45RA-negative fraction. CDR3 amino acids: CASSTSQGSIRSSNGQQYF. CDR3 DNA sequence: TGTGCCAGCAGCACATCACAGGGGTCGATTAGGTCCTCTAATGGCCAGCAGTACTTC.